The rows below give T cell receptor beta chains drawn from one sample of a study of cytomegalovirus exposure and HLA in healthy donors. TCRdb's table, derived via immunoSEQ multiplex PCR, lists solely in-frame clones and lacks some. The sample carries around 300,000 clones, about 90% recorded once. The sequenced sample was PBMCs. The receptors derive from a woman between 18 and 29 years old in good health and CMV-seronegative. Each CDR3 is given with its conserved first and last residue. Fields, in order: D gene, clone size, V gene, J gene, CDR3 DNA, CDR3 protein. A D gene is named only where the DNA matches it firmly. For some rows the clone size is stated as once, few or many, or as a class when expanded; others skip it.

D: TRBD1; size: -; V: TRBV19; J: TRBJ1-6; DNA: TGTGCCAGCCACTCCCGGGACAGCCGTAATTCACCCCTCCACTTT; CDR3: CASHSRDSRNSPLHF
D: -; size: -; V: TRBV19; J: TRBJ2-5; DNA: TGTGCCAGTAGTATCAGTGACCAAGAGACCCAGTACTTC; CDR3: CASSISDQETQYF
D: -; size: -; V: TRBV7-9; J: TRBJ1-3; DNA: TGTTCCAGCAGCTTCTTTGAGGGCACCATATATTTT; CDR3: CSSSFFEGTIYF
D: -; size: -; V: TRBV4-1; J: TRBJ1-5; DNA: TGCGCCAGCAGCCAAGACGTTGGCCTCCAGCCCCAGCATTTT; CDR3: CASSQDVGLQPQHF
D: -; size: once; V: TRBV5-1; J: TRBJ2-3; DNA: TGCGCCAGCAGCTTGGTTCCAGGTAGCACAGATACGCAGTATTTT; CDR3: CASSLVPGSTDTQYF
D: TRBD1; size: -; V: TRBV9; J: TRBJ2-7; DNA: TGTGCCAGCAGCCCCGGACAGGGAGAATACTACGAGCAGTACTTC; CDR3: CASSPGQGEYYEQYF
D: -; size: -; V: TRBV5-1; J: TRBJ1-4; DNA: TGCGCCAGCAGCTTGAGCCTGTTGGGGGCCCTTAATGAAAAACTGTTTTTT; CDR3: CASSLSLLGALNEKLFF
D: TRBD1; size: few; V: TRBV5-6; J: TRBJ1-3; DNA: TGTGCCAGCAGCGGGACAGGGTTCGGAAACACCATATATTTT; CDR3: CASSGTGFGNTIYF
D: -; size: -; V: TRBV7-3; J: TRBJ2-3; DNA: TGTGCCAGCAGGTTGGGGGGACCTGTGGATACGCAGTATTTT; CDR3: CASRLGGPVDTQYF
D: TRBD1; size: -; V: TRBV6-1; J: TRBJ2-7; DNA: TGTGCCAGCAGTTCCCTGGACAGGGCGCACGAGCAGTACTTC; CDR3: CASSSLDRAHEQYF
D: TRBD1; size: -; V: TRBV5-1; J: TRBJ1-1; DNA: TGCGCCAGCAGCTACGGGACAGGGGGCAATTGGAACACTGAAGCTTTCTTT; CDR3: CASSYGTGGNWNTEAFF
D: -; size: -; V: TRBV6-1; J: TRBJ2-7; DNA: TGTGCCAGCAGGCGACAGTCCGATGTTGGAGAGCAGTACTTC; CDR3: CASRRQSDVGEQYF
D: -; size: -; V: TRBV7-9; J: TRBJ1-4; DNA: TGTGCCAGCAGCAGACCGCTGACGGATTTGGAGGAAAAACTGTTTTTT; CDR3: CASSRPLTDLEEKLFF
D: -; size: -; V: TRBV6-1; J: TRBJ1-2; DNA: TGTGCCAGCAGTGATTACAGGGTCGTCAACTATGGCTACACCTTC; CDR3: CASSDYRVVNYGYTF
D: -; size: -; V: TRBV5-1; J: TRBJ2-3; DNA: TGCGCCAGCAGCTACGGTCGACAGGGAGGTAGCACAGATACGCAGTATTTT; CDR3: CASSYGRQGGSTDTQYF
D: -; size: -; V: TRBV9; J: TRBJ1-6; DNA: TGTGCCAGCAAAGGCTCTGGCAGGGTTTGGTCACCCCTCCACTTT; CDR3: CASKGSGRVWSPLHF
D: -; size: -; V: TRBV7-8; J: TRBJ2-7; DNA: TGTGCCAGCAGTGTAACAGGAACCTCCTACGAGCAGTACTTC; CDR3: CASSVTGTSYEQYF
D: TRBD1; size: -; V: TRBV4-1; J: TRBJ2-4; DNA: TGCGCCAGCAGCCAAGGGGACAGGGAGAACATTCAGTACTTC; CDR3: CASSQGDRENIQYF
D: -; size: -; V: TRBV18; J: TRBJ2-1; DNA: TGTGCCAGCTCACCACCCTCGGGGGGCCCAATGGATGAGCAGTTCTTC; CDR3: CASSPPSGGPMDEQFF
D: -; size: -; V: TRBV15; J: TRBJ1-6; DNA: TGTGCCACCAGCAGAGATCTGCCAGGCTACACCTATAATTCACCCCTCCACTTT; CDR3: CATSRDLPGYTYNSPLHF
D: -; size: -; V: TRBV7-9; J: TRBJ1-1; DNA: TGTGCCAGCAGCTTAGGGGGAGCGAACACTGAAGCTTTCTTT; CDR3: CASSLGGANTEAFF
D: TRBD1; size: -; V: TRBV25-1; J: TRBJ1-1; DNA: TGTGCCAGCATTCGAGCTGAGGGGGCGCGTGGCACTGAAGCTTTCTTT; CDR3: CASIRAEGARGTEAFF
D: TRBD1; size: few; V: TRBV19; J: TRBJ1-1; DNA: TGTGCCAGTAGTATCAGGACAGGAGGTACGAACACTGAAGCTTTCTTT; CDR3: CASSIRTGGTNTEAFF
D: TRBD1; size: -; V: TRBV25-1; J: TRBJ2-2; DNA: TGTGCCAGCAGTGAACTGGGCAGGGGGCTTGGGACCGGGGAGCTGTTTTTT; CDR3: CASSELGRGLGTGELFF
D: -; size: -; V: TRBV4-2; J: TRBJ1-1; DNA: TGTGCCAGCAGCCAAACCCTACCGGGGGACACTGAAGCTTTCTTT; CDR3: CASSQTLPGDTEAFF
D: TRBD2; size: once; V: TRBV9; J: TRBJ2-1; DNA: TGTGCCAGCAGCGTAGATGGCGGGGGGGCCAACAATGAGCAGTTCTTC; CDR3: CASSVDGGGANNEQFF
D: TRBD2; size: -; V: TRBV7-6; J: TRBJ2-7; DNA: TGTGCCAGCAGCTCCGAAGCGGGGGTGCGGGAGCAGTACTTC; CDR3: CASSSEAGVREQYF
D: -; size: -; V: TRBV7-5; J: TRBJ1-6; DNA: TGTGCCAGAAGCTCTTCGCCCTCCTGCCGGGAGAGGGATTCACCCCTCCACTTT; CDR3: CARSSSPSCRERDSPLHF
D: -; size: -; V: TRBV7-8; J: TRBJ1-2; DNA: TGTGCCAGCAGCGATATCGGACTTCCACGAGGAGGCTACACCTTC; CDR3: CASSDIGLPRGGYTF
D: TRBD2; size: -; V: TRBV10-2; J: TRBJ2-3; DNA: TGCGCCAGCAGTGAGCCAATAGGGACTAGCGGGGGACCTAGCACAGATACGCAGTATTTT; CDR3: CASSEPIGTSGGPSTDTQYF
D: -; size: -; V: TRBV6-1; J: TRBJ1-1; DNA: TGTGCCAGCAGAGGGGGGGCGGGCATGAACACTGAAGCTTTCTTT; CDR3: CASRGGAGMNTEAFF
D: TRBD1; size: -; V: TRBV7-6; J: TRBJ2-2; DNA: TGTGCCAGCAGCGAAAATAACCCCCAGGGGGCGAACGGGGAGCTGTTTTTT; CDR3: CASSENNPQGANGELFF
D: -; size: -; V: TRBV7-7; J: TRBJ2-5; DNA: TGTGCCAGCAGCGGACCTTTGGGGGGAGAGACCCAGTACTTC; CDR3: CASSGPLGGETQYF
D: TRBD1; size: -; V: TRBV28; J: TRBJ1-2; DNA: TGTGCCAGCAGTTCCTCCAGGGACAGGGCGCGTAGAGACTATGGCTACACCTTC; CDR3: CASSSSRDRARRDYGYTF
D: TRBD2; size: -; V: TRBV29-1; J: TRBJ2-4; DNA: TGCAGCGTTGGTGGGGCTAGCGGGGGGTCCGACCTTAAAAACATTCAGTACTTC; CDR3: CSVGGASGGSDLKNIQYF
D: TRBD1; size: -; V: TRBV9; J: TRBJ2-7; DNA: TGTGCCAGCAGCGTAGTTGGGACAGGGAACGAGCAGTACTTC; CDR3: CASSVVGTGNEQYF
D: -; size: -; V: TRBV15; J: TRBJ2-2; DNA: TGTGCCACCAGCACTAGGACCGGGGAGCTGTTTTTT; CDR3: CATSTRTGELFF
D: -; size: -; V: TRBV1; J: TRBJ1-1; DNA: TGCACCAGCAGCCAGACCCTTCCGACAGGATATCCTGAAGCTTTCTTT; CDR3: CTSSQTLPTGYPEAFF
D: -; size: -; V: TRBV7-9; J: TRBJ1-2; DNA: TGTGCCAGCAGCTTAGGGAGTCAGAACTATGGCTACATCTTC; CDR3: CASSLGSQNYGYIF
D: -; size: -; V: TRBV6-5; J: TRBJ1-2; DNA: TGTGCCAGCAGTCTTCTACGTAACTATGGCTACACCTTC; CDR3: CASSLLRNYGYTF
D: TRBD2; size: once; V: TRBV10-3; J: TRBJ2-1; DNA: TGTGCCCCCCCTACTTCGGGGGGACCTTACTCCTACAATGAGCAGTTCTTC; CDR3: CAPPTSGGPYSYNEQFF
D: TRBD2; size: -; V: TRBV5-5; J: TRBJ2-1; DNA: TGTGCCAGCAGAGCCGGGACTAGGATTGATGAGCAGTTCTTC; CDR3: CASRAGTRIDEQFF
D: -; size: -; V: TRBV18; J: TRBJ2-1; DNA: TGTGCCAGCTCACCGGTCGGCGGTCCCTCATCGAAGTTCTTC; CDR3: CASSPVGGPSSKFF
D: TRBD1; size: -; V: TRBV7-3; J: TRBJ2-7; DNA: TGTGCCAGCAGCCCGGGACAGGGGGCGTTCGAGCAGTACTTC; CDR3: CASSPGQGAFEQYF
D: -; size: -; V: TRBV7-9; J: TRBJ1-1; DNA: TGTTCCAGCAGCCCCGAACTCCGGTTT; CDR3: CSSSPELRF
D: TRBD1; size: -; V: TRBV13; J: TRBJ1-1; DNA: TGTGCCAGCAGCGGGCCGGGACAGGGGAGGTTGAACACTGAAGCTTTCTTT; CDR3: CASSGPGQGRLNTEAFF
D: TRBD1; size: -; V: TRBV5-1; J: TRBJ1-2; DNA: TGCGCCAGCAGCACTTCCGGACAGGGAGGTGGCTACACCTTC; CDR3: CASSTSGQGGGYTF